The 28 T cell receptor beta chains presented below share a single source sample, sequenced in a study of T-cell reconstitution after alpha-beta-depleted transplantation in children. The TCRbeta library incorporated unique molecular identifiers. TCRdb reanalysed the PCR reads using MiXCR and keeps one entry per CDR3 protein. Counted here are approximately 400,000 distinct CDR3 sequences, under 13% occurring once; the ten biggest clones make up roughly 5%. Material: PBMCs from the stem cell graft donor, obtained from the stem cell graft. The receptors were gathered from a human donor who donated a stem cell graft to a child with acute myeloid leukemia.

The J gene is TRBJ1-1, the V gene TRBV14; weak D call: TRBD1 (5 bases). The CDR3 is made up of 16 amino acids. V was pared by 0 bases and J by 6 bases, with 17 bases between. From germline, CDR1 is SGHDN and CDR2 FVKESK. CDR3 bases: TGTGCCAGCAGCCAAGACCTCGCAGGTGGAGGGGCTGAAGCTTTCTTT. The encoded protein is CASSQDLAGGGAEAFF.

This clonotype was recorded a few times. The chain has TRBV10-3 and TRBJ2-3, with 10 bases fitting TRBD2. CDR1 and CDR2 (germline): ENHRY, SYGVKD. Trimming took 4 bases from V and 7 from J; bases not matched to a gene: 8. The CDR3 extends over 15 amino acids. The CDR3 DNA reads TGTGCCATCAGTGTGAAAGCGGGGGGGCCTAATACGCAGTATTTT. Its translation is CAISVKAGGPNTQYF.

This clonotype is a singleton in its sample. A clone one base away is much larger, so this may be a read error. This rearrangement joins TRBV12-3 or TRBV12-4 to TRBJ2-2; D may correspond to TRBD1 or TRBD2 (5 bases each). The CDR3 totals 13 residues. CDR3 coding DNA: TGTGCCAGCAATCCAGGGACCACCAGGGAGCTGTTTTTT. This translates into CASNPGTTRELFF.

The chain employs TRBV5-1 and TRBJ2-5, with D unclear. Per the germline V gene, CDR1 is SGHRS and CDR2 is YFSETQ. CDR3 size: 15 residues. V gave up 0 bases and J gave up 4 bases, with 13 bases separating them. The CDR3 sequence is CASSLAPARGETQYF. DNA for the CDR3: TGCGCCAGCAGCTTGGCCCCCGCCCGAGGAGAGACCCAGTACTTC.

The rearrangement joins TRBV2 to TRBJ2-1; tentatively, D is TRBD2 (5 bases). Germline V gene sequence: CDR1 SNHLY, CDR2 FYNNEI. This CDR3 spans 14 amino acids. V was cut by 5 bases and J by 5 bases, with 13 bases left in between. DNA of the CDR3: TGTGCCAGCAGTCCCTCCGAGAGGGACAATGAGCAGTTCTTC. Encoded protein: CASSPSERDNEQFF.

The chain has TRBV5-1 and TRBJ2-3; 8 bases match TRBD2. The CDR3 is 18 amino acids. V lost 4 bases to trimming and J lost 4 bases; unmatched junction nucleotides: 17. Germline V gene lookup returns CDR1 SGHRS and CDR2 YFSETQ. In nucleotides, the CDR3 is TGCGCCAGCAGCCCCTGGCGCGGTAGCGGGATAAGTCCAGATACGCAGTATTTT. Protein: CASSPWRGSGISPDTQYF.

As DNA, the CDR3 is TGTGCCAGCAGCAGCCCGGGACAGGGGACGAACACTGAAGCTTTCTTT. Amino acids: CASSSPGQGTNTEAFF. The chain uses TRBV5-6 and TRBJ1-1; 10 nucleotides line up with TRBD1. V lost 4 bases and J lost 1; bases outside the gene matches: 7. The CDR3 covers 16 residues. Germline V gene data show CDR1 as SGHDT and CDR2 as YYEEEE. Full variable domain (missing parts from reference TRBV5-6 and TRBJ1-1): DAGVTQSPTHLIKTRGQQVTLRCSPKSGHDTVSWYQQALGQGPQFIFQYYEEEERQRGNFPDRFSGHQFPNYSSELNVNALLLGDSALYLCASSSPGQGTNTEAFFGQGTRLTVV.

This clonotype was seen only a few times. This chain connects TRBV18 to TRBJ2-1, with 9 positions matching TRBD2. The CDR3 is 17 residues long. Germline trimming cut 6 bases from V and 5 bases from J; bases unmatched to any gene: 14. Germline V gives CDR1 KGHSH, CDR2 LQKENI. This CDR3 reads CASSQLPTSGGNNEQFF. CDR3 nucleotide sequence: TGTGCCAGCTCCCAACTTCCGACTAGCGGAGGGAACAATGAGCAGTTCTTC.

The gene calls are TRBV14 and TRBJ2-2; D is ambiguous. The V gene lost 1 base and the J gene lost 6 bases, with 15 bases spanning the gap. Germline V gives CDR1 SGHDN, CDR2 FVKESK. The CDR3 covers 16 residues. The CDR3 sequence is CASSQVGTVAAGELFF. In nucleotides, the CDR3 is TGTGCCAGCAGCCAAGTCGGCACAGTGGCGGCCGGGGAGCTGTTTTTT.

This chain links TRBV4-2 with TRBJ1-4, with TRBD1 as a possible D gene (6 bases). Per the germline V gene, CDR1 is LGHNA and CDR2 is YNFKEQ. This CDR3 comprises 17 residues. V was pared by 2 bases and J by 3 bases, with 16 bases between. This chain's CDR3 is CASSQLNFGTPNEKLFF. The CDR3 DNA follows: TGTGCCAGCAGCCAATTAAACTTCGGGACACCTAATGAAAAACTGTTTTTT.

This clonotype appeared many times. This sequence joins TRBV2 and TRBJ2-7; tentatively, D is TRBD2 (6 bases). Germline CDR1 SNHLY, CDR2 FYNNEI. This CDR3 is 12 amino acids long. V lost 10 bases and J lost 6, with 16 bases in between. In DNA form, the CDR3 reads TGTGCCACCCACGGGACTCTCGGCGAGCAGTACGTC. As protein: CATHGTLGEQYV.

Only a few counts were recorded for this clonotype. One end of the junction varies from germline; a read error may be responsible. This rearrangement joins TRBV7-6 to TRBJ2-1; TRBD2 matches 10 bases. The CDR3 loop spans 14 amino acids. Germline CDR1 reads SGHVS; CDR2 reads FNYEAQ. In DNA form, the CDR3 reads TGTGCCAGCAGCTTAGCGGCTAGCGGGGGCCTCATTGTCTTC. Residues: CASSLAASGGLIVF.

The rearrangement links TRBV9 to TRBJ2-1; 7 nucleotides agree with TRBD2. The CDR3 sequence is 17 residues long. V trimming: 2 bases; J trimming: 7 bases; junction bases outside the gene matches: 15. Germline V gene lookup returns CDR1 SGDLS and CDR2 YYNGEE. CDR3 coding DNA: TGTGCCAGCAGCGTGGAAAACCGACTAGCTCGGGGGAATGAGCAGTTCTTC. Its protein product is CASSVENRLARGNEQFF.

The chain employs TRBV24-1 and TRBJ1-5; D unresolved. Trimming removed 10 bases from V and 7 bases from J, with 4 bases in between. The germline V gene encodes CDR1 KGHDR and CDR2 SFDVKD. The CDR3 is made up of 9 amino acids. The CDR3 loop reads CATKQPQHF. The DNA for the CDR3 is TGTGCCACTAAACAGCCCCAGCATTTT.

The V call is TRBV20-1, the J call TRBJ2-1; TRBD2 matches at 9 bases. Germline V lookup: CDR1 DFQATT, CDR2 SNEGSKA (reference sequence). This CDR3 comprises 17 residues. V trimming: 6 bases; J trimming: 4 bases; junction bases outside the gene matches: 16. The CDR3 DNA sequence: TGCAGTGCCATAGCGGGGGACTCTCACACGCCTTACAATGAGCAGTTCTTC. Amino acids: CSAIAGDSHTPYNEQFF.

The chain uses TRBV9 and TRBJ2-1, with 10 bases that match TRBD1. Germline loops: CDR1 SGDLS, CDR2 YYNGEE. The V and J ends lost 0 bases and 6 bases, in that order; junction bases with no gene match: 12. The CDR3 spans 18 residues. The DNA for the CDR3 is TGTGCCAGCAGCGTAGCGACCCTGGGACAGGGGCGAGGCAATGAGCAGTTCTTC. Translated, it gives CASSVATLGQGRGNEQFF.

This clonotype was seen more than once but under ten times. This chain links TRBV24-1 with TRBJ2-5; 9 bases agree with TRBD2. CDR1 and CDR2 (germline): KGHDR, SFDVKD. V trimming: 4 bases; J trimming: 2 bases; junction bases outside the gene matches: 4. The CDR3 covers 15 residues. Here the CDR3 DNA reads TGTGCCACCAGTGAGGCGGGGGGGGGACAAGAGACCCAGTACTTC. It yields the protein CATSEAGGGQETQYF.

This clonotype has only a few counts. In nucleotides, the CDR3 is TGCGCCAGCAGCTTGCGGGGCCAGACAGATACGCAGTATTTT. It yields the protein CASSLRGQTDTQYF. The chain links TRBV5-1 to TRBJ2-3; D tentatively fits TRBD1 or TRBD2 (5 bases each). The CDR3 consists of 14 residues. Trimming took off 1 base at V and 3 bases at J, with 9 bases between the two ends. Germline-derived CDR1 and CDR2 are SGHRS and YFSETQ.

Many counts were recorded for this clonotype. This chain connects TRBV18 to TRBJ2-5; the D gene is possibly TRBD1 (5 bases). CDR1 is KGHSH, CDR2 LQKENI, per germline. Trimming left V 3 bases short and J 3 bases short, with 8 bases between. There are 13 residues in the CDR3. CDR3 in amino acids: CASSPPREETQYF. The CDR3 coding sequence is TGTGCCAGCTCACCTCCCAGGGAAGAGACCCAGTACTTC.

This clonotype was seen many times. CDR3 bases: TGTGCCAGCAGTCTATGGATTGGGACGGAATACGAGCAGTACTTC. Amino acid sequence: CASSLWIGTEYEQYF. The chain joins TRBV6-2 or TRBV6-3 to TRBJ2-7; D could derive from TRBD1 or TRBD2 (5 bases each). Trimming left V 5 bases short and J 4 bases short, with 18 bases between. The germline CDR1 and CDR2 sequences are MNHEY and SVGEGT. This CDR3 is 15 amino acids long.

V and J are TRBV20-1 and TRBJ2-1, with TRBD1 identical over 10 bases. CDR1 is DFQATT, CDR2 SNEGSKA, per germline (reference sequence). V was clipped by 5 bases and J by 4 bases; unmatched bases: 5. This CDR3 has 14 residues. CDR3 sequence: CSARPDRGYNEQFF. CDR3 sequence (DNA): TGCAGTGCTCGTCCGGACAGGGGGTACAATGAGCAGTTCTTC.

In this sample, this clonotype turned up many times. The chain links TRBV27 to TRBJ2-1; D perhaps matches TRBD1 (5 bases). This CDR3 contains 15 residues. Per the germline V gene, CDR1 is MNHEY and CDR2 is SMNVEV (reference sequence). Trimming removed 4 bases from V and 6 bases from J, with 16 bases in between. CDR3 region: CASSSTRLGVNEQFF. CDR3 nucleotide sequence: TGTGCCAGCAGTTCTACCAGATTAGGGGTCAATGAGCAGTTCTTC.

The chain employs TRBV5-5 and TRBJ2-3; unclear D gene. The CDR3 runs 16 residues. CDR1 and CDR2 (germline): SGHKS, YYEKEE (reference sequence). Between the trimmed V and J ends, which lost 0 bases and 5 bases, there was a span of 16 bases. CDR3 bases: TGTGCCAGCAGCTTGGCCGCGGCAGAACCGGTAGATACGCAGTATTTT. Translating gives CASSLAAAEPVDTQYF.

V and J are TRBV2 and TRBJ2-3; 9 bases match TRBD2. Germline V lookup: CDR1 SNHLY, CDR2 FYNNEI. CDR3 length equals 15 residues. The V and J ends lost 6 bases and 4 bases, in that order; junction bases with no gene match: 8. The CDR3, as DNA: TGTGCCAGCAGGCCGGGACTAGCAAAGTCAGATACGCAGTATTTT. As protein: CASRPGLAKSDTQYF.

This clonotype was counted at least ten times. This chain links TRBV5-1 with TRBJ2-7; D is tentatively TRBD1 or TRBD2 (6 bases each). Looked up from germline, CDR1 is SGHRS and CDR2 is YFSETQ. There are 16 residues in the CDR3. Deletions cut 1 base from V and 7 bases from J, with 21 bases between. CDR3 sequence reads: CASSLSGGPIGGEQYF. Here the CDR3 DNA reads TGCGCCAGCAGCTTGAGTGGGGGCCCCATTGGGGGGGAGCAGTACTTC.

This clonotype was detected a few times. V and J are TRBV6-2 or TRBV6-3 and TRBJ2-1; TRBD2 is a possible D gene (6 bases). The V and J ends lost 10 bases and 7 bases respectively, with 23 bases between them. The CDR3 extends over 15 amino acids. Germline V gene lookup returns CDR1 MNHEY and CDR2 SVGEGT. Written as DNA, the CDR3 is TGTGCCACCCATAGTTCAGCGGGCCAAACAAATGAGCAGTTCTTC. Protein: CATHSSAGQTNEQFF.

The rearrangement joins TRBV7-9 to TRBJ2-1; TRBD2 aligns across 10 bases. V gave up 5 bases and J gave up 7 bases; unmatched junction bases: 11. The CDR3 has 16 amino acids. The germline CDR1 and CDR2 sequences are SEHNR and FQNEAQ (reference sequence). The CDR3 loop reads CASSPTLAGVSNEQFF. The CDR3 region has the DNA TGTGCCAGCAGCCCAACCCTAGCGGGAGTCAGTAATGAGCAGTTCTTC.

This chain joins TRBV6-1 and TRBJ1-1, with TRBD1 matching over 7 bases. The CDR3 runs to 17 residues. V shed 5 bases, J shed 11 bases, and the junction held 23 bases outside the gene matches. CDR1 and CDR2 (germline): MNHNS, SASEGT. CDR3 residues: CASSPKGPSTGDGRAFF. In nucleotides, the CDR3 is TGTGCCAGCAGTCCCAAAGGCCCCTCAACAGGGGACGGGAGGGCTTTCTTT.